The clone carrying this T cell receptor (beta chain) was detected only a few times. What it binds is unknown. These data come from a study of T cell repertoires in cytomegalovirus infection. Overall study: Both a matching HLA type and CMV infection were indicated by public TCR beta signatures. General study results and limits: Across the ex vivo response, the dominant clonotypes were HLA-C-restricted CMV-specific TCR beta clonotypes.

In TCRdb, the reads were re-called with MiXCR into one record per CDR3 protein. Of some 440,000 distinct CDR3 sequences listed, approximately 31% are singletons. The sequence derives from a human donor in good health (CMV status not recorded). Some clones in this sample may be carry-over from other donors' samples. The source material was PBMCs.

The CDR3 protein is CSAKYSSPQRSGYTF. The CDR3 DNA sequence: TGCAGTGCTAAATACAGTTCCCCTCAGAGGAGTGGCTACACCTTC. The V and J genes are TRBV20-1 and TRBJ1-2; D unclear. This CDR3 is 15 amino acids long. In germline, CDR1 is DFQATT, CDR2 SNEGSKA (reference sequence). Trimming shortened V by 4 bases and J by 7 bases, and 22 bases separated the two germline ends.